The text below deals with one T cell receptor (beta chain). The antigen is undetermined. The sample comes from a study of Ad26.COV2.S vaccination and SARS-CoV-2 variants. Study information: Once, or twice with 56 days between doses, Ad26.COV2.S was given intramuscularly. Findings and limits, study-wide: After vaccination, reports described spike-specific CD8+ and CD4+ T cell responses as showing substantial breadth.

Specified treatment: approximately 18 received Ad26.COV2.S at low or high dose, single or two shots; five or six received placebo; per-sample allocation not given. Material that was analyzed had been drawn on day 63 after the first vaccine or placebo injection. Vaccine was an Ad26 vector expressing Wuhan-strain SARS-CoV-2 spike. The germline V gene encodes CDR1 KGHSH and CDR2 LQKENI. The CDR3 spans 15 residues. V was pared by 0 bases and J by 0 bases, with 8 bases between. Assay: immunoSEQ multiplex PCR; the TCRdb copy retains only in-frame clones and omits some. The data contain about 420,000 clones, approximately 90% of them singletons.

The sample here was peripheral blood, taken in a trial of Ad26.COV2.S vaccine versus placebo. The TCR was taken from a person between 18 and 65 years old who received the Ad26.COV2.S COVID-19 vaccine or a placebo. V gene TRBV18 combines with J gene TRBJ2-5; D remains unclear. In DNA, the CDR3 is TGTGCCAGCTCACCACCCGGTCCTTACCAAGAGACCCAGTACTTC. It specifies CASSPPGPYQETQYF.